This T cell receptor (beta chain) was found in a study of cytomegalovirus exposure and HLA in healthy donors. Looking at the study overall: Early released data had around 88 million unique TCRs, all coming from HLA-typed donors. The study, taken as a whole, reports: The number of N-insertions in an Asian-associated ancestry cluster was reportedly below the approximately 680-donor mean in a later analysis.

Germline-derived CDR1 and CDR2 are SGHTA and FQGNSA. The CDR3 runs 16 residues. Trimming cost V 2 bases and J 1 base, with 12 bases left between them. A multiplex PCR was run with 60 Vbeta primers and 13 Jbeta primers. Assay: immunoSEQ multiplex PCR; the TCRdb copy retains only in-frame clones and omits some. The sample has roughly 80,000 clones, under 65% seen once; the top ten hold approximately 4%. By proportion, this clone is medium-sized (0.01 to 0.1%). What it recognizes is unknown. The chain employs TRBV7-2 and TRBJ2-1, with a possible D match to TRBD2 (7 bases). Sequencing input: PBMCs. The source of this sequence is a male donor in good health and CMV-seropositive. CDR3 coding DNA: TGTGCCAGCAGCTTAAGGGGGGGGCAGTCCTACAATGAGCAGTTCTTC. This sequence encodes CASSLRGGQSYNEQFF.